Each of the 5 T cell receptor beta chains below was sequenced from the same sample in a study of blood T cells in healthy people across ages. A second PCR of about 7 to 12 cycles used a sample-barcoded 5' primer and a J-beta primer mix. TCRdb re-called the 5' RACE reads with MiXCR, one entry per CDR3 protein. The sample lists 1.4 million to 1.5 million distinct CDR3 sequences; 42% were seen once. Sequenced sample: blood. These receptors were obtained from a woman aged 18-29 years in good health.

CDR3 in amino acids: CSARAHPQLAGGLQPYNEQFF. The CDR3 coding sequence is TGCAGTGCTAGAGCCCACCCCCAACTAGCGGGAGGGCTTCAACCCTACAATGAGCAGTTCTTC. The chain carries TRBV20-1 and TRBJ2-1; 13 bases fit TRBD2. This CDR3 comprises 21 residues. The J segment lost 2 bases and the V segment lost 1 base, leaving 17 bases of the junction unmatched. CDR1 is DFQATT, CDR2 SNEGSKA, per germline (reference sequence).

This chain joins TRBV30 and TRBJ2-3; no clear D. Trimming pared 6 bases from V and 3 bases from J, leaving 13 bases between. Per germline, CDR1 GTSNPN and CDR2 SVGIG (reference sequence). CDR3 length: 13 residues. The CDR3 sequence: CACSVTGTDTQYF. The CDR3 DNA is TGTGCCTGTTCTGTGACGGGTACAGATACGCAGTATTTT.

The chain combines TRBV4-1 with TRBJ2-2; D might be TRBD2 (5 bases). The CDR3 consists of 16 residues. The ends were cut back, 0 bases at V and 4 bases at J, with 12 bases in the middle. Germline CDR1 MGHRA, CDR2 YSYEKL. CDR3 coding DNA: TGCGCCAGCAGCCAAGAAGGACGAGGGATCACCGGGGAGCTGTTTTTT. It encodes CASSQEGRGITGELFF.

This clonotype appeared a few times. The chain couples TRBV7-6 to TRBJ2-1, with 10 bases identical to TRBD2. CDR3 length: 16 residues. Germline V CDR1 and CDR2: SGHVS, FNYEAQ. After removal of 5 bases from V and 8 bases from J, the junction contained 12 bases not matched to a gene. This chain's CDR3 is CASSTKPSGSSDEQFF. The CDR3 DNA is TGTGCCAGCAGCACCAAGCCTAGCGGGAGTTCGGATGAGCAGTTCTTC.

The genes are TRBV5-1 and TRBJ1-2; TRBD1 might be the D (5 bases). The V gene's germline CDR1 is SGHRS and CDR2 YFSETQ. V lost 4 bases and J 4 bases, leaving 8 bases between the germline ends. The CDR3 is made up of 12 amino acids. The CDR3 spells CASSGDVYGYTF. CDR3 nucleotides: TGCGCCAGCAGCGGGGACGTCTATGGCTACACCTTC.